Listed here are 18 T cell receptor beta chains from one sample, sequenced in a study of cytomegalovirus exposure and HLA in healthy donors. The PCR employed 60 Vbeta primers together with 13 Jbeta primers. Generated by immunoSEQ multiplex PCR, the TCRdb table keeps only in-frame clones and is missing some. The table lists under 150,000 clones, with about 1.6% in the top ten. Sequencing was carried out using PBMCs. The source is a woman in her 40s in good health and CMV-seronegative.

The rearrangement links TRBV19 to TRBJ1-3; no definite D call. The germline V gene has CDR1 LNHDA and CDR2 SQIVND (reference sequence). The length of the CDR3 is 14 residues. V was pared by 6 bases and J by 7 bases, with 16 bases between. The CDR3 reads CASSLLSSRNTIYF. For the CDR3, the DNA is TGTGCCAGTAGCCTCCTCAGCTCGCGGAACACCATATATTTT.

This chain connects TRBV7-2 to TRBJ2-5; 8 bases are a match to TRBD1. CDR1 SGHTA and CDR2 FQGNSA come from the germline V gene. V lost 3 bases to trimming and J lost 5 bases; unmatched junction nucleotides: 11. This CDR3 has 16 residues. CDR3 loop: CASSFFASGGRETQYF. The CDR3 coding sequence is TGTGCCAGCAGCTTTTTCGCTTCAGGGGGCAGGGAGACCCAGTACTTC.

The chain employs TRBV5-6 and TRBJ2-7, with 8 bases aligning to TRBD1. The germline gives CDR1 SGHDT, CDR2 YYEEEE. The CDR3 consists of 15 residues. With V trimmed by 2 bases and J by 2 bases, 6 bases remained unmatched. CDR3 nucleotide sequence: TGTGCCAGCAGCTTCAGGGGGCAGAGAGCCTACGAGCAGTACTTC. It yields the protein CASSFRGQRAYEQYF.

The rearrangement links TRBV11-2 to TRBJ1-6; possibly TRBD1 for D (6 bases). The ends were cut back, 3 bases at V and 7 bases at J, with 25 bases in the middle. The CDR3 runs to 19 residues. Germline loops: CDR1 SGHAT, CDR2 FQNNGV. CDR3 amino acids: CASSFRPGARGSGNSPLHF. CDR3 in DNA: TGTGCCAGCAGCTTTCGCCCCGGGGCCAGGGGCTCGGGGAATTCACCCCTCCACTTT.

The gene calls are TRBV11-2 and TRBJ1-1; D is undetermined. Per germline, CDR1 SGHAT and CDR2 FQNNGV. V gave up 5 bases and J gave up 1 base, with 11 bases separating them. The CDR3 totals 14 residues. The CDR3 nucleotides read TGTGCCAGCAGCCCCGGAGGGAGGAACACTGAAGCTTTCTTT. Amino acids: CASSPGGRNTEAFF.

The chain links TRBV5-4 to TRBJ1-1; no firm D call. The V gene's germline CDR1 is SGHNT and CDR2 YYREEE (reference sequence). The CDR3 runs to 15 residues. V was pared by 4 bases and J by 5 bases, with 18 bases between. The CDR3: CASSPRGGSGTEAFF. CDR3 in DNA: TGTGCCAGCAGCCCTCGTGGCGGTTCTGGGACTGAAGCTTTCTTT.

This rearrangement joins TRBV7-8 to TRBJ1-1, with D maybe TRBD1 (6 bases). The CDR3 consists of 13 residues. The germline gives CDR1 SGHVS, CDR2 FQNEAQ. The germline V and J ends were trimmed by 5 bases and 1 base, with 8 bases remaining between them. CDR3 in amino acids: CASSQQGNTEAFF. The CDR3 region has the DNA TGTGCCAGCAGCCAACAGGGGAACACTGAAGCTTTCTTT.

V is TRBV5-4 and J is TRBJ2-5, with 9 bases fitting TRBD1. The CDR3 is 15 amino acids. The germline V gene encodes CDR1 SGHNT and CDR2 YYREEE (reference sequence). V shed 5 bases and J 4 bases; nucleotides not matched to a gene: 9. CDR3 bases: TGTGCCAGCAGTTTACAGGGGGCCTCGGGAGAGACCCAGTACTTC. Protein: CASSLQGASGETQYF.

The chain has TRBV14 and TRBJ1-2; possibly TRBD1 for D (6 bases). The V and J ends lost 0 bases and 6 bases respectively, with 17 bases between them. The CDR3 is 16 residues long. Germline-derived CDR1 and CDR2 are SGHDN and FVKESK. Here the CDR3 reads CASSQEWNRAFHGYTF. The CDR3 DNA follows: TGTGCCAGCAGCCAAGAATGGAACAGGGCGTTTCATGGCTACACCTTC.

The chain is built from TRBV5-4 and TRBJ1-1; a possible D gene is TRBD1 (6 bases). From germline, CDR1 is SGHNT and CDR2 YYREEE (reference sequence). The CDR3 is made up of 16 amino acids. The V end lost 0 bases, the J end lost 4 bases, and 16 bases lay between the germline ends. Written as DNA, the CDR3 is TGTGCCAGCAGCTTGGGGATTCGGGGAGGGGGCACTGAAGCTTTCTTT. Translating it yields CASSLGIRGGGTEAFF.

The chain employs TRBV10-3 and TRBJ1-1; TRBD1 aligns across 8 bases. The CDR3 is made up of 16 amino acids. Germline V gives CDR1 ENHRY, CDR2 SYGVKD. J was trimmed by 4 bases and V by 2 bases; bases with no gene match: 9. The CDR3 sequence: CAISEDADRAVTEAFF. The CDR3 DNA reads as TGTGCCATCAGTGAGGATGCGGACAGGGCGGTCACTGAAGCTTTCTTT.

The rearrangement uses TRBV6-4 and TRBJ2-1; D may be TRBD1 (5 bases). Germline assignment: CDR1 MRHNA and CDR2 SNTAGT. CDR3 length: 14 residues. V was clipped by 3 bases and J by 6 bases, with 12 bases between them. CDR3 sequence: CASSEQGFGNEQFF. As DNA, the CDR3 is TGTGCCAGCAGTGAGCAGGGTTTTGGCAATGAGCAGTTCTTC.

The V gene is TRBV25-1, the J gene TRBJ1-1; possible D gene TRBD1, 5 bases. With 8 bases removed from V and 3 bases from J, the gap between germline ends came to 16 bases. The CDR3 is made up of 14 amino acids. In germline, CDR1 is MGHDK, CDR2 SYGVNS. The CDR3 protein is CASRPGGSYTEAFF. CDR3 bases: TGTGCCAGCCGTCCCGGGGGGAGCTACACTGAAGCTTTCTTT. The entire variable domain, with the rest obtained from reference TRBV25-1 and TRBJ1-1, is as follows: EADIYQTPRYLVIGTGKKITLECSQTMGHDKMYWYQQDPGMELHLIHYSYGVNSTEKGDLSSESTVSRIRTEHFPLTLESARPSHTSQYLCASRPGGSYTEAFFGQGTRLTVV.

This chain links TRBV5-1 with TRBJ2-7; 8 bases are a match to TRBD2. After removal of 0 bases from V and 5 bases from J, the junction contained 4 bases not matched to a gene. This CDR3 has 14 amino acids. Per the germline V gene, CDR1 is SGHRS and CDR2 is YFSETQ. The DNA of the CDR3 is TGCGCCAGCAGCTTGGCGACTAGCGACCACGAGCAGTACTTC. Amino acids: CASSLATSDHEQYF.

The chain employs TRBV5-1 and TRBJ2-7; D may be TRBD2 (5 bases). This CDR3 spans 13 amino acids. The germline V gene encodes CDR1 SGHRS and CDR2 YFSETQ. Trimming cost V 5 bases and J 4 bases, with 13 bases left between them. CDR3: CASRPASGYEQYF. The CDR3 DNA is TGCGCCAGCAGACCCGCATCGGGGTACGAGCAGTACTTC.

The gene calls are TRBV27 and TRBJ1-2; 11 positions agree with TRBD1. This CDR3 comprises 16 residues. The germline V gene encodes CDR1 MNHEY and CDR2 SMNVEV (reference sequence). V shed 5 bases and J 5 bases; nucleotides not matched to a gene: 10. The CDR3 DNA reads TGTGCCAGCAGTCCCCGGACAGGGGGCGGTATTTATGGCTACACCTTC. Translating gives CASSPRTGGGIYGYTF.

This sequence joins TRBV27 and TRBJ2-7; 8 bases match TRBD1. This CDR3 contains 14 residues. The J segment lost 2 bases and the V segment lost 8 bases, leaving 8 bases of the junction unmatched. Germline CDR1 reads MNHEY; CDR2 reads SMNVEV (reference sequence). CDR3 in amino acids: CASGYRDRPYEQYF. The DNA for the CDR3 is TGTGCCAGCGGATACCGGGACAGGCCCTACGAGCAGTACTTC.

The V and J genes are TRBV6-1 and TRBJ2-2, with D maybe TRBD1 (5 bases). V gave up 5 bases and J gave up 1 base, with 8 bases separating them. CDR3 length equals 14 residues. The germline V gene encodes CDR1 MNHNS and CDR2 SASEGT. The CDR3 sequence: CASSLDMNTGELFF. CDR3 DNA sequence: TGTGCCAGCAGTTTGGACATGAACACCGGGGAGCTGTTTTTT.